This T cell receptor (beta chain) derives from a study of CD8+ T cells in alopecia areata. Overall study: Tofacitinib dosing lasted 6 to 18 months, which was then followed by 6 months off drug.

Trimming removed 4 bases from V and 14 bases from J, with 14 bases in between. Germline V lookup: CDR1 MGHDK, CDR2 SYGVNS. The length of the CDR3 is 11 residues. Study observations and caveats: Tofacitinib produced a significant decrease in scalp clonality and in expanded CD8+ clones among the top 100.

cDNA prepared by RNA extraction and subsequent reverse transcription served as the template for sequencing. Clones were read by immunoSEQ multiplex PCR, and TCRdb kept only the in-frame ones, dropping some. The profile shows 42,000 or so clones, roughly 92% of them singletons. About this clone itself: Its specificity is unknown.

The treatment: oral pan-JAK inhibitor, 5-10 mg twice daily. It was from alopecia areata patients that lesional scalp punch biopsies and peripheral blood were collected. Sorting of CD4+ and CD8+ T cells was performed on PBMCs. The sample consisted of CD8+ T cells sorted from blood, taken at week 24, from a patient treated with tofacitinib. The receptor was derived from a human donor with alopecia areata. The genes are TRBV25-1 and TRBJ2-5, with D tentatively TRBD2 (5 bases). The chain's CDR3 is CASSGDREEYF. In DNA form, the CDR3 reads TGTGCCAGCAGTGGCGACCGGGAAGAATACTTC.